One and the same sample provided the 10 T cell receptor beta chains below, sequenced in a study of blood T cell repertoires in COVID-19. Clones were read by immunoSEQ multiplex PCR, and TCRdb kept only the in-frame ones, dropping some. The sample comprises around 100,000 clones, around 85% of which are singletons, and 13% rests with the top ten. The sequencing input was peripheral blood. These receptors all come from a human donor in a cohort sampled during active COVID-19.

This chain uses TRBV4-1 with TRBJ1-4, with D unresolved. The CDR3 is made up of 17 amino acids. V lost 4 bases and J lost 3, with 18 bases in between. Germline V gene lookup returns CDR1 MGHRA and CDR2 YSYEKL. The CDR3 sequence is CASSRPLTGRSNEKLFF. The DNA of the CDR3 is TGCGCCAGCAGCCGCCCTTTGACGGGTCGGTCTAATGAAAAACTGTTTTTT.

The rearrangement joins TRBV13 to TRBJ2-3, with 11 nucleotides matching TRBD1. V lost 5 bases, J lost 2 bases, and 12 bases stayed unmatched. The CDR3 is 18 amino acids. The germline gives CDR1 PRHDT, CDR2 FYEKMQ (reference sequence). Here the CDR3 reads CASSAGQGVGRHTDTQYF. The CDR3 bases are TGTGCCAGCAGCGCGGGACAGGGGGTAGGAAGACACACAGATACGCAGTATTTT.

This chain uses TRBV19 with TRBJ2-3; D unresolved. Trimming removed 5 bases at V and 4 bases at J, with 13 bases between. The CDR3 is made up of 14 amino acids. Germline V lookup: CDR1 LNHDA, CDR2 SQIVND (reference sequence). CDR3 region: CASSASRSADTQYF. As DNA, the CDR3 is TGTGCCAGTAGTGCAAGTAGAAGCGCAGATACGCAGTATTTT.

The CDR3 loop is CASGLSGGFEQYF. The CDR3 DNA is TGTGCTAGTGGTTTGTCGGGAGGGTTCGAGCAGTACTTC. The J gene is TRBJ2-7, the V gene TRBV12-5; 8 nucleotides line up with TRBD2. The CDR3 has 13 residues. Per germline, CDR1 LGHNT and CDR2 FRNRAP. V trimming: 2 bases; J trimming: 6 bases; junction bases outside the gene matches: 3. Full variable domain (outside the CDR3, taken from reference TRBV12-5 and TRBJ2-7): DARVTQTPRHKVTEMGQEVTMRCQPILGHNTVFWYRQTMMQGLELLAYFRNRAPLDDSGMPKDRFSAEMPDATLATLKIQPSEPRDSAVYFCASGLSGGFEQYFGPGTRLTVT.

The chain combines TRBV6-6 with TRBJ2-7; D unresolved. The V end was cut by 2 bases, the J end by 5 bases, with 7 bases between. CDR1 and CDR2 (germline): MNHNY, SVGAGI (reference sequence). The CDR3 sequence is 12 residues long. CDR3 sequence: CASSYGRHEQYF. CDR3 DNA sequence: TGTGCCAGCAGTTACGGCAGGCACGAGCAGTACTTC.

The V call is TRBV10-3, the J call TRBJ2-7; 9 bases match TRBD1. The junction had 7 bases not matched to a gene; V was cut back by 2 bases and J by 2 bases. The germline CDR1 and CDR2 sequences are ENHRY and SYGVKD. CDR3 size: 16 residues. The CDR3 DNA is TGTGCCATCAGTGAGAGAGGACAGGGGTCTGCCTACGAGCAGTACTTC. Protein sequence: CAISERGQGSAYEQYF.

J is TRBJ1-2 and V is TRBV5-1; D remains ambiguous. The CDR3 consists of 14 residues. Looked up from germline, CDR1 is SGHRS and CDR2 is YFSETQ. V lost 0 bases and J 5 bases, leaving 11 bases between the germline ends. The CDR3 region has the DNA TGCGCCAGCAGCTTGGCCCCGTCGGTATATGGCTACACCTTC. It specifies CASSLAPSVYGYTF.

The chain recombines TRBV11-2 with TRBJ2-7, with 11 bases identical to TRBD2. Trimming at V came to 3 bases and at J to 4 bases, leaving 5 bases not matched to a gene. The CDR3 loop spans 15 amino acids. Germline loops: CDR1 SGHAT, CDR2 FQNNGV. The CDR3 region is CASSLNSGRVYEQYF. The CDR3 DNA is TGTGCCAGCAGCTTGAATAGCGGGAGGGTATACGAGCAGTACTTC.

The chain recombines TRBV7-2 with TRBJ1-6, with a possible D match to TRBD1 (5 bases). Per the germline V gene, CDR1 is SGHTA and CDR2 is FQGNSA. The CDR3 is made up of 15 amino acids. Trimming shortened V by 3 bases and J by 11 bases, and 17 bases separated the two germline ends. CDR3 coding DNA: TGTGCCAGCAGCTTCGCCCTACAGGTTTTTACACCCCTCCACTTT. This sequence encodes CASSFALQVFTPLHF.

The chain joins TRBV27 to TRBJ2-5; TRBD1 might be the D (6 bases). Germline CDR1 and CDR2: MNHEY and SMNVEV (reference sequence). The length of the CDR3 is 15 residues. Trimming removed 6 bases at V and 5 bases at J, with 19 bases between. The CDR3 DNA reads as TGTGCCAGCAGCCAAAATACAGGGCAGCTGGAGACCCAGTACTTC. Its translation is CASSQNTGQLETQYF.